This entry lists 14 T cell receptor beta chains sequenced from one sample in a study of T cell repertoires in aging, cancer and after chemotherapy. Rearranged V-D-J TRB sequences were amplified with a mixed TRB-A/B primer pool. MiXCR, applied by TCRdb to the multiplex PCR reads, yields one record per CDR3 protein. The sample carries 10,000 or so distinct CDR3 sequences, about 31% recorded once. Peripheral blood genomic DNA, not sorted cells or RNA, was the template. Sequencing used blood. The receptor set was obtained from a human donor in good health. The donor label of this sample is uncertain.

This clonotype turned up a few times. The V gene is TRBV12-3 or TRBV12-4, the J gene TRBJ1-2; no clear D gene. Trimming left V 3 bases short and J 4 bases short, with 12 bases between. CDR3 length equals 14 residues. CDR3 amino acids: CASSFGLALYGYTF. CDR3 DNA sequence: TGTGCCAGCAGTTTTGGGTTAGCCCTCTATGGCTACACCTTC.

In DNA form, the CDR3 reads TGCAGTGCTAGAAAGGGAAATCAGCCCCAGCATTTT. It specifies CSARKGNQPQHF. The chain carries TRBV20-1 and TRBJ1-5; D remains unclear. V gave up 2 bases and J gave up 4 bases, with 6 bases separating them. Germline values: CDR1 DFQATT, CDR2 SNEGSKA (reference sequence). This CDR3 spans 12 amino acids.

This clonotype ranks as medium-sized. The chain has TRBV11-1 and TRBJ2-5, with D tentatively TRBD1 or TRBD2 (6 bases each). V dropped 2 bases and J dropped 9 bases, with 16 bases sitting between them. The V gene's germline CDR1 is SGHAT and CDR2 FQDESV (reference sequence). The CDR3 is made up of 14 amino acids. The CDR3 region has the DNA TGTGCCAGCAGCTTACTGCGGGGCGCAGGGGCCCAGTACTTC. Protein: CASSLLRGAGAQYF.

The chain combines TRBV6-5 with TRBJ1-1, with TRBD1 matching 7 bases. This CDR3 is 11 amino acids long. Germline lookup yields CDR1 MNHEY and CDR2 SVGAGI. The ends lost 6 bases at V and 10 bases at J; junction bases unmatched: 5. CDR3 nucleotides: TGTGCCAGCAGCAGGGACAGATCAGCTTTCTTT. Translating gives CASSRDRSAFF.

By its share, this clonotype is medium-sized (0.01 to 0.1%). The genes are TRBV19 and TRBJ2-3; tentatively, D is TRBD2 (6 bases). Germline CDR1 reads LNHDA; CDR2 reads SQIVND (reference sequence). The CDR3 has 13 amino acids. V gave up 5 bases and J gave up 2 bases, with 8 bases separating them. CDR3 amino acids: CASSAGFTDTQYF. The CDR3 bases are TGTGCCAGTAGTGCGGGATTCACAGATACGCAGTATTTT.

This clonotype was seen more than once but under ten times. V usage is TRBV24-1 and J usage is TRBJ2-5; 7 bases agree with TRBD1. The CDR3 length is 13 residues. Germline trimming cut 2 bases from V and 11 bases from J; bases unmatched to any gene: 7. From germline, CDR1 is KGHDR and CDR2 SFDVKD. The CDR3: CATSDSGVTGQYF. The CDR3 DNA reads TGTGCCACCAGTGATTCTGGGGTGACAGGGCAGTACTTC.

This clonotype was recorded a few times. This rearrangement joins TRBV19 to TRBJ1-5; 7 bases fit TRBD1. The CDR3 totals 15 residues. Germline CDR1 is LNHDA and CDR2 is SQIVND (reference sequence). Trimming took 8 bases from V and 7 from J; bases not matched to a gene: 14. In DNA, the CDR3 is TGTGCCAGTCTTAACCAATACAGGGGAGAACAGCCCCAGCATTTT. It translates to CASLNQYRGEQPQHF.

This chain uses TRBV20-1 with TRBJ2-3, with 11 bases matching TRBD2. The germline gives CDR1 DFQATT, CDR2 SNEGSKA (reference sequence). CDR3 size: 16 residues. The trim removed 6 bases at V and 4 bases at J, leaving 12 bases unmatched. The DNA of the CDR3 is TGCAGTGCCCCGGGAACTCTAGCGGGAGGTGCAGATACGCAGTATTTT. Protein: CSAPGTLAGGADTQYF.

The table lists this clonotype with a few counts. The V call is TRBV27, the J call TRBJ1-4, with D perhaps TRBD1 (6 bases). The CDR3 consists of 15 residues. V was shortened by 4 bases and J by 8 bases, with 17 bases between the two germline ends. Germline V gene data show CDR1 as MNHEY and CDR2 as SMNVEV (reference sequence). The CDR3 protein is CASSYRGHYPEKLFF. The DNA of the CDR3 is TGTGCCAGCAGTTATAGGGGACACTATCCCGAAAAACTGTTTTTT.

This clonotype has only a few counts. The J gene is TRBJ2-1, the V gene TRBV27, with D possibly matching TRBD1 (6 bases). Germline V gene lookup returns CDR1 MNHEY and CDR2 SMNVEV (reference sequence). V gave up 4 bases and J gave up 7 bases, with 14 bases separating them. The CDR3 loop spans 14 amino acids. For the CDR3, the DNA is TGTGCCAGCAGTTCCGTACAGAGGGGGAATGAGCAGTTCTTC. Protein product: CASSSVQRGNEQFF.

This clonotype was counted only a few times. The genes are TRBV19 and TRBJ2-7; D not resolved. V was cut by 3 bases and J by 3 bases, with 9 bases left in between. CDR1 is LNHDA, CDR2 SQIVND, per germline (reference sequence). The CDR3 covers 13 residues. The CDR3 DNA reads TGTGCCAGTAGTATGGCAGCGTTCTACGAGCAGTACTTC. As protein: CASSMAAFYEQYF.

With respect to this clonotype: A much larger clone lies one base from this, so it may be a read error. V usage is TRBV5-4 and J usage is TRBJ1-1; 9 bases are shared with TRBD1. This CDR3 contains 16 residues. The germline V gene encodes CDR1 SGHNT and CDR2 YYREEE (reference sequence). CDR3 loop: CVSSLSLQGARTEAFF. The CDR3 region has the DNA TGTGTCAGCAGCTTGTCCCTACAGGGGGCGCGGACTGAAGCTTTCTTT.

This chain uses TRBV20-1 with TRBJ1-1; D is unresolved. Germline CDR1 is DFQATT and CDR2 is SNEGSKA (reference sequence). CDR3 length: 12 residues. V shed 1 base and J shed 8 bases, with 11 bases lying between them. CDR3 in DNA: TGCAGTGCTAGAGCCCGTGATACCGAAGCTTTCTTT. It specifies CSARARDTEAFF.

By share, this clonotype ranks as medium-sized. This chain links TRBV29-1 with TRBJ2-1, with D possibly matching TRBD2 (6 bases). There are 16 residues in the CDR3. Trimming left V 4 bases short and J 0 bases short, with 16 bases between. CDR1 SQVTM and CDR2 ANQGSEA come from the germline V gene. The CDR3 bases are TGCAGCGTTGTCCTTTTTCGGGGGAGCTCCTACAATGAGCAGTTCTTC. The encoded protein is CSVVLFRGSSYNEQFF.